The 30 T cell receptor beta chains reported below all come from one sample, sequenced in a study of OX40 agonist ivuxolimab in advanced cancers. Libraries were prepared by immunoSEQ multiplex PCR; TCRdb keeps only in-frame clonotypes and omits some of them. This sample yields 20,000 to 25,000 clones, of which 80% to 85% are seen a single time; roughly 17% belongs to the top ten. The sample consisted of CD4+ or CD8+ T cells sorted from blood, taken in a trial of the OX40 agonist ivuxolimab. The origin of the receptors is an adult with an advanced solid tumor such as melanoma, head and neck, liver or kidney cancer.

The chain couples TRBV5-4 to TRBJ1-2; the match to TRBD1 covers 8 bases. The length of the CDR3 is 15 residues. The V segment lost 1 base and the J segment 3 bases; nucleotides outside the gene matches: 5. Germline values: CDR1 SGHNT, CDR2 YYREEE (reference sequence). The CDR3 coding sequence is TGTGCCAGCAGCTTGCCAGGGGGCTTTGACTATGGCTACACCTTC. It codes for CASSLPGGFDYGYTF.

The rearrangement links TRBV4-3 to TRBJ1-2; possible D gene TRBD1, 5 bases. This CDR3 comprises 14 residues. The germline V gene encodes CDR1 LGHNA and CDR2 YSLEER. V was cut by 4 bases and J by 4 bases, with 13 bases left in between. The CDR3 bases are TGCGCCAGCAGCCGAGGCGGGGACGGCTATGGCTACACCTTC. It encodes CASSRGGDGYGYTF.

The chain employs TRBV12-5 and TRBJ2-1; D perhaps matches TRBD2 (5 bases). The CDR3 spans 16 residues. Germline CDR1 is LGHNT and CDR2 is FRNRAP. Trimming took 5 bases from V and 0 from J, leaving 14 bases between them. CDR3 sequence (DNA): TGTGCTAGTGGTCCCCCCGGGATTAGCTCCTACAATGAGCAGTTCTTC. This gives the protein CASGPPGISSYNEQFF.

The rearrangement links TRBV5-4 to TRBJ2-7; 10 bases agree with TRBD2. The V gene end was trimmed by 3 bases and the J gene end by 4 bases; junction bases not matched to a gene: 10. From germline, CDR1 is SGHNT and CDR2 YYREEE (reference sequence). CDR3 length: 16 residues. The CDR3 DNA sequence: TGTGCCAGCAGCTCCCGGACTAGCGGTACCGGATACGAGCAGTACTTC. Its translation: CASSSRTSGTGYEQYF. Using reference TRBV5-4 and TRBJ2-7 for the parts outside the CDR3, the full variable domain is ETGVTQSPTHLIKTRGQQVTLRCSSQSGHNTVSWYQQALGQGPQFIFQYYREEENGRGNFPPRFSGLQFPNYSSELNVNALELDDSALYLCASSSRTSGTGYEQYFGPGTRLTVT.

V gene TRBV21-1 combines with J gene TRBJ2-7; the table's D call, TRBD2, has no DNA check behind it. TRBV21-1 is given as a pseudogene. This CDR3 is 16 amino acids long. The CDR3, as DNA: TGTGCCAGCAGCACCGGGGACTGCCAGGAATCCTACGAGCAGTACTTC. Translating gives CASSTGDCQESYEQYF.

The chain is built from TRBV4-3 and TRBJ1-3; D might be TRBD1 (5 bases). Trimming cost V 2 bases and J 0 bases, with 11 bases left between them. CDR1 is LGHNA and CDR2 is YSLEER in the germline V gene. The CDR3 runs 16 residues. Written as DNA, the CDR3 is TGCGCCAGCAGCCAAACTGCAGGGTTCTCTGGAAACACCATATATTTT. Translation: CASSQTAGFSGNTIYF.

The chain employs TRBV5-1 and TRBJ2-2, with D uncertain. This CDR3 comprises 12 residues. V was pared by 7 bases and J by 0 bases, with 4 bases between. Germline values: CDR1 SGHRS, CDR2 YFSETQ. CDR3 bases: TGCGCCAGCCGACCGAACACCGGGGAGCTGTTTTTT. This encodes CASRPNTGELFF.

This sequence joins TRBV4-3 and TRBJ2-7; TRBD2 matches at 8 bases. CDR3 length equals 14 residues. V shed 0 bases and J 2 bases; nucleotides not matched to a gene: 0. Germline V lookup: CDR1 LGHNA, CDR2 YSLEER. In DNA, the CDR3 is TGCGCCAGCAGCCAAGATAGCGGGACCTACGAGCAGTACTTC. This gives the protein CASSQDSGTYEQYF.

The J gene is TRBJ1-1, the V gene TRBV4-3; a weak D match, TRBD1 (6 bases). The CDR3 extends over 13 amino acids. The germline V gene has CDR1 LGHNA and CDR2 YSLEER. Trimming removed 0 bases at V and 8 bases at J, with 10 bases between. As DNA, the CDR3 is TGCGCCAGCAGCCAAGAGCCAGGGACAGAAGCTTTCTTT. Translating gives CASSQEPGTEAFF.

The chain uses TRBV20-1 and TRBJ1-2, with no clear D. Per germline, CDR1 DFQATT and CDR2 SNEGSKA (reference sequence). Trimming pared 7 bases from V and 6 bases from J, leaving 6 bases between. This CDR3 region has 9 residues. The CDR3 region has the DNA TGCAGTGTACCAGATGGCTACACCTTC. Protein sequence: CSVPDGYTF.

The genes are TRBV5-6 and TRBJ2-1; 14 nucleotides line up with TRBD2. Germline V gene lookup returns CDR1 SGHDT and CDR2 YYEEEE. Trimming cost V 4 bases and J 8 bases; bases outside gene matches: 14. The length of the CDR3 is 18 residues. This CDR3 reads CASSQPLTSGGAEDEQFF. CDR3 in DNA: TGTGCCAGCAGCCAGCCCCTGACTAGCGGGGGGGCCGAGGATGAGCAGTTCTTC.

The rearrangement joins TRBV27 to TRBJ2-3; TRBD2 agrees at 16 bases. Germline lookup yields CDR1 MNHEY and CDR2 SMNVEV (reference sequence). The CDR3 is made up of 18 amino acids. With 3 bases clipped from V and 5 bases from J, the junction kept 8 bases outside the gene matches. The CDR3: CASSFGGLAGGPEDTQYF. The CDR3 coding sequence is TGTGCCAGCAGTTTCGGGGGACTAGCGGGGGGGCCCGAAGATACGCAGTATTTT.

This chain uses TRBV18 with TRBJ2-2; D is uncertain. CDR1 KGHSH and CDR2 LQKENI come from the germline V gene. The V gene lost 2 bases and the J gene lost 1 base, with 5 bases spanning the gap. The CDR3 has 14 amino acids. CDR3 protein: CASSPYVNTGELFF. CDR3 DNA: TGTGCCAGCTCACCATACGTGAACACCGGGGAGCTGTTTTTT.

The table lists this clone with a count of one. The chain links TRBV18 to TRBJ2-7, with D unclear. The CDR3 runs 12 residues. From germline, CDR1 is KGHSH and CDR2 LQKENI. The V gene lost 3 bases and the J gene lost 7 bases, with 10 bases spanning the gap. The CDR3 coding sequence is TGTGCCAGCTCACCCGCCAACAAGGAGCAGTACTTC. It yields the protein CASSPANKEQYF.

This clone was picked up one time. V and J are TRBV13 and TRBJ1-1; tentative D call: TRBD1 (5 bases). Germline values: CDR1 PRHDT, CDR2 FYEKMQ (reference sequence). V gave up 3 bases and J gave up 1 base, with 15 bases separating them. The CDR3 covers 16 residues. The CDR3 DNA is TGTGCCAGCAGCTTTACCGTGGGGCCAGCGAACACTGAAGCTTTCTTT. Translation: CASSFTVGPANTEAFF.

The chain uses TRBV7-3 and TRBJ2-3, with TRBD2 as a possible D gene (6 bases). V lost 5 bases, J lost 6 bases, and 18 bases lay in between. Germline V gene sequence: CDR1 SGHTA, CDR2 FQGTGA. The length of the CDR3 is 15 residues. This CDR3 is CASSKGGPVADTQYF. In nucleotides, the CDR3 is TGTGCCAGCAGCAAAGGAGGGCCGGTGGCGGATACGCAGTATTTT. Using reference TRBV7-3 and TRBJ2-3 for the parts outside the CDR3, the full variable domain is GAGVSQTPSNKVTEKGKYVELRCDPISGHTALYWYRQSLGQGPEFLIYFQGTGAADDSGLPNDRFFAVRPEGSVSTLKIQRTERGDSAVYLCASSKGGPVADTQYFGPGTRLTVL.

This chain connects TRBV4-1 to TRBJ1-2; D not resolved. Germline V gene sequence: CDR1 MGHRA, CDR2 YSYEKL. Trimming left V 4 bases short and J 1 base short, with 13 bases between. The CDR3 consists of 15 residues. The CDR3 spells CASSPDGSFNYGYTF. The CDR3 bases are TGCGCCAGCAGCCCAGACGGCAGTTTTAACTATGGCTACACCTTC.

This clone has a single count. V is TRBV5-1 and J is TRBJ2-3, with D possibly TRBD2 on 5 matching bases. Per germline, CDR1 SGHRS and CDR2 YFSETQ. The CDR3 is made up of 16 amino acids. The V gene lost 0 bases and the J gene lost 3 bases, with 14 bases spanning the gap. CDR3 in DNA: TGCGCCAGCAGCTTGGAGGTGGGAGCCACTACAGATACGCAGTATTTT. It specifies CASSLEVGATTDTQYF. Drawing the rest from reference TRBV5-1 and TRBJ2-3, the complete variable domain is KAGVTQTPRYLIKTRGQQVTLSCSPISGHRSVSWYQQTPGQGLQFLFEYFSETQRNKGNFPGRFSGRQFSNSRSEMNVSTLELGDSALYLCASSLEVGATTDTQYFGPGTRLTVL.

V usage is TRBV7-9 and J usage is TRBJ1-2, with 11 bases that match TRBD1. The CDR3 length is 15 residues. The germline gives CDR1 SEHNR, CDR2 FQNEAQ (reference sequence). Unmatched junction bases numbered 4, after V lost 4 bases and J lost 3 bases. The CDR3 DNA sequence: TGTGCCAGCAGCTCCTGGACAGGGGGCGACTATGGCTACACCTTC. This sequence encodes CASSSWTGGDYGYTF.

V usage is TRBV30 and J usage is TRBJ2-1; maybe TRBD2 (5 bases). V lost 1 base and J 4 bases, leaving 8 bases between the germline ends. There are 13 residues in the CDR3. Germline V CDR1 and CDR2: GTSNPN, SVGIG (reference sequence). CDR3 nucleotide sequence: TGTGCCTGGAGTGACGGGAATTACAATGAGCAGTTCTTC. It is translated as CAWSDGNYNEQFF.

The DNA for the CDR3 is TGTGCCACCTACAGGGGGCGGGGTGAAAAACTGTTTTTT. As protein: CATYRGRGEKLFF. The V and J genes are TRBV28 and TRBJ1-4; 9 nucleotides align to TRBD1. Germline-derived CDR1 and CDR2 are MDHEN and SYDVKM. Unmatched junction bases numbered 7, after V lost 10 bases and J lost 7 bases. This CDR3 is built from 13 residues. Using reference TRBV28 and TRBJ1-4 for the parts outside the CDR3, the full variable domain is DVKVTQSSRYLVKRTGEKVFLECVQDMDHENMFWYRQDPGLGLRLIYFSYDVKMKEKGDIPEGYSVSREKKERFSLILESASTNQTSMYLCATYRGRGEKLFFGSGTQLSVL.

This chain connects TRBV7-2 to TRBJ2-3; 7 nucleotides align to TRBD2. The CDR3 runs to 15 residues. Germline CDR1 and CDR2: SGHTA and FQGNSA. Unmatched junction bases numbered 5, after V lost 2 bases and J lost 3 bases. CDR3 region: CASSLWGGETDTQYF. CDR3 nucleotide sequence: TGTGCCAGCAGCTTATGGGGGGGAGAGACAGATACGCAGTATTTT.

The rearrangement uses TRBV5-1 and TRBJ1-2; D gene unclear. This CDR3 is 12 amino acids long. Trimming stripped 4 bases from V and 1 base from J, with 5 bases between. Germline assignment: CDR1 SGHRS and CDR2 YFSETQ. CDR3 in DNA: TGCGCCAGCAGCGAAGATAACTATGGCTACACCTTC. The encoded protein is CASSEDNYGYTF.

The CDR3 protein is CASSYFLATNEKLFF. The CDR3 coding sequence is TGTGCCAGCAGTTACTTCTTAGCAACTAATGAAAAACTGTTTTTT. The V gene is TRBV6-5, the J gene TRBJ1-4; no definite D call. CDR1 MNHEY and CDR2 SVGAGI come from the germline V gene. This CDR3 comprises 15 residues. Trimming took off 1 base at V and 0 bases at J, with 6 bases between the two ends.

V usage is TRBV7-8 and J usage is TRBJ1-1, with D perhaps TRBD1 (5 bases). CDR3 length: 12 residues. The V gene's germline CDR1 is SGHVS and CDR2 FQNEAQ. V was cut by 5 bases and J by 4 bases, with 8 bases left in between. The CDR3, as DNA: TGTGCCAGCAGCAGGGGAGGCACTGAAGCTTTCTTT. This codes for CASSRGGTEAFF.

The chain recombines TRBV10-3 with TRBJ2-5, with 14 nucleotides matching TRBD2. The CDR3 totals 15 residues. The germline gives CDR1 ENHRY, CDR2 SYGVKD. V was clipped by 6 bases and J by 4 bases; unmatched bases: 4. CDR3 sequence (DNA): TGTGCCATCAGGGAGGGACTAGCGGGAGTAGAGACCCAGTACTTC. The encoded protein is CAIREGLAGVETQYF.

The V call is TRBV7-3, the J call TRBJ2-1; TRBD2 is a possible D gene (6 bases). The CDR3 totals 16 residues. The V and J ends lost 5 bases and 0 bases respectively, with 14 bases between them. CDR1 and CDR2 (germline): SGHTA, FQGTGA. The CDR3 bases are TGTGCCAGCAGCAGAAGCGGGTCAAGCTCCTACAATGAGCAGTTCTTC. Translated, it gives CASSRSGSSSYNEQFF.

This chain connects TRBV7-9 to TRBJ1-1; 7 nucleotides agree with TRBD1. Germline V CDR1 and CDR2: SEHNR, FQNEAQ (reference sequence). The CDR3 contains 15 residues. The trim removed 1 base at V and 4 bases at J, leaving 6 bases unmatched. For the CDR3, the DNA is TGTGCCAGCAGCTTAGTAGGGGGCAGAGCCACTGAAGCTTTCTTT. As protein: CASSLVGGRATEAFF.

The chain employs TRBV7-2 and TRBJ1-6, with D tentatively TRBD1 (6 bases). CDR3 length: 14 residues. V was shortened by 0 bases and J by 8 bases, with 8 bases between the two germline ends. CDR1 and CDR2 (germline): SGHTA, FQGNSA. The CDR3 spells CASSLAQGHSPLHF. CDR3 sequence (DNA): TGTGCCAGCAGCTTAGCCCAGGGGCATTCACCCCTCCACTTT.

In DNA, the CDR3 is TGCGCCAGCAGTGTAGACCGAACCGGGGAGCTGTTTTTT. Translation gives CASSVDRTGELFF. The chain is built from TRBV10-2 and TRBJ2-2; no definite D call. CDR1 WSHSY and CDR2 SAAADI come from the germline V gene. The length of the CDR3 is 13 residues. V was trimmed by 4 bases and J by 5 bases, leaving 8 bases between them.